This TCR beta chain was observed in a study of persistence of HIV-infected CD4 T cells. General observations from the study: Bulk TCR data could not be restricted to HIV-1-infected CMV-responding cells.

Sequencing used immunoSEQ version 4 in survey mode. Clones were read by immunoSEQ multiplex PCR, and TCRdb kept only the in-frame ones, dropping some. The data show just over 40,000 clones, around 78% seen once. To note about this clone: As yet, its antigen is unknown.

Overlapping HIV-1 Gag 15-mer peptides at about 1 ug per peptide per mL were used. CD40L/CD69 double-negative CD45RO-high memory CD4+ T cells were collected. Germline V CDR1 and CDR2: KGHDR, SFDVKD. The ends were cut back, 5 bases at V and 1 base at J, with 8 bases in the middle. The CDR3 has 14 amino acids. The chain has TRBV24-1 and TRBJ1-5, with D perhaps TRBD1 (5 bases). This clonotype originated in an adult man with HIV who was CMV-seropositive. The sequences come from CD4+ T cells sorted from PBMCs after approximately 18-hour stimulation, collected from a patient who received antiretroviral therapy. The DNA of the CDR3 is TGTGCCACCAGTGGGGCAGGGAGCAATCAGCCCCAGCATTTT. Translated: CATSGAGSNQPQHF.